The 7 T cell receptor beta chains given below trace back to one sample, sequenced in a study of blood T cell repertoires in COVID-19. Assay used: immunoSEQ multiplex PCR; TCRdb lists only in-frame clones, some missing. Of fewer than 350,000 clones listed, approximately 86% were seen once; the top ten hold about 1.9%. Sequenced: peripheral blood. The receptor set was obtained from a woman between 25 and 40 years old who had recovered from COVID-19.

The chain links TRBV7-2 to TRBJ2-2; 7 bases are shared with TRBD2. V shed 2 bases and J 2 bases; nucleotides not matched to a gene: 5. The CDR3 runs 16 residues. Germline-derived CDR1 and CDR2 are SGHTA and FQGNSA. The CDR3 loop is CASSLYAGENTGELFF. The DNA for the CDR3 is TGTGCCAGCAGCTTATATGCGGGAGAAAACACCGGGGAGCTGTTTTTT.

The rearrangement uses TRBV7-8 and TRBJ1-1; perhaps TRBD1 as D (6 bases). V lost 8 bases, J lost 4 bases, and 20 bases lay in between. This CDR3 region has 15 residues. The germline V gene encodes CDR1 SGHVS and CDR2 FQNEAQ. CDR3 amino acids: CASYLGRGKGTEAFF. CDR3 bases: TGTGCCAGCTACCTGGGGAGGGGGAAAGGCACTGAAGCTTTCTTT.

The chain recombines TRBV5-6 with TRBJ2-7; no clear D gene. Germline V CDR1 and CDR2: SGHDT, YYEEEE. CDR3 length equals 14 residues. The V end was cut by 0 bases, the J end by 2 bases, with 9 bases between. CDR3 sequence (DNA): TGTGCCAGCAGCTTGGCGGTTTCGGCCTACGAGCAGTACTTC. It codes for CASSLAVSAYEQYF.

V and J are TRBV6-1 and TRBJ2-1; TRBD1 aligns across 10 bases. Per the germline V gene, CDR1 is MNHNS and CDR2 is SASEGT. The V gene end was trimmed by 1 base and the J gene end by 8 bases; junction bases not matched to a gene: 2. The CDR3 runs 14 residues. CDR3 in amino acids: CASSEGTGGDEQFF. The DNA of the CDR3 is TGTGCCAGCAGTGAAGGGACAGGGGGTGATGAGCAGTTCTTC.

The chain uses TRBV5-8 and TRBJ1-5, with a possible D match to TRBD1 (5 bases). This CDR3 contains 15 residues. The germline V gene has CDR1 SGHTS and CDR2 YDEGEE. V was clipped by 1 base and J by 0 bases, with 8 bases between them. The CDR3 spells CASSLRGYSNQPQHF. The CDR3 DNA reads TGTGCCAGCAGCTTGCGGGGGTATAGCAATCAGCCCCAGCATTTT.

The chain has TRBV6-5 and TRBJ2-1; D may be TRBD1 (6 bases). Per the germline V gene, CDR1 is MNHEY and CDR2 is SVGAGI. The CDR3 has 14 residues. Trimming cost V 6 bases and J 6 bases, with 15 bases left between them. The CDR3 spells CASRLQGLGNEQFF. Here the CDR3 DNA reads TGTGCCAGCAGACTACAGGGATTAGGCAATGAGCAGTTCTTC.

The V and J genes are TRBV18 and TRBJ2-7; 12 bases are shared with TRBD2. V lost 3 bases and J lost 3; bases outside the gene matches: 0. This CDR3 is built from 14 residues. From germline, CDR1 is KGHSH and CDR2 LQKENI. Written as DNA, the CDR3 is TGTGCCAGCTCACCGGGACTAGCGGGCTACGAGCAGTACTTC. Translation gives CASSPGLAGYEQYF. The full variable domain, with the rest looked up from reference TRBV18 and TRBJ2-7, is NAGVMQNPRHLVRRRGQEARLRCSPMKGHSHVYWYRQLPEEGLKFMVYLQKENIIDESGMPKERFSAEFPKEGPSILRIQQVVRGDSAAYFCASSPGLAGYEQYFGPGTRLTVT.